This T cell receptor beta chain was obtained from a study of T cells expressing NK-cell markers. Study-level information: Seropositivity for HCMV was found in seven of the eight sequenced donors, with one seronegative.

Libraries used 5'RACE template switching adding universal primer site and UMIs. Reanalyzing the 5' RACE reads, TCRdb keeps one entry per CDR3 protein, without DNA. The table lists some 460,000 distinct CDR3 sequences, with about 1.5% in the top ten. With respect to this clonotype: The antigen is undetermined.

Study findings and constraints: Once again these clonotypes came out on top in the CD3+CD56-NKG2C+ fraction of a handful of donors. Top CD8+ clonotypes included the dominant CD3+CD56+NKG2C+ clonotypes in roughly 6 donors.

Germline-derived CDR1 and CDR2 are DFQATT and SNEGSKA (reference sequence). This CDR3 has 14 amino acids. The sample consisted of blood T cells: a sorted CD56 or NKG2C T cell subset, CD4+ or CD8+ T cells, or bulk PBMC T cells (not recorded which). The chain is built from TRBV20-1 and TRBJ2-5. This sequence originates from a woman aged 50 to 60 in good health. CDR3 sequence: CSARDRLNQETQYF.